In this sample, the clone carrying this T cell receptor beta chain turned up a few times. The antigen is unknown. The CDR3 runs to 16 residues. The J segment lost 0 bases and the V segment lost 4 bases, leaving 9 bases of the junction unmatched. Germline V lookup: CDR1 SGHDT, CDR2 YYEEEE. TCRdb itself ran the RT-PCR reads through MiXCR, one entry per CDR3 protein. The sample records approximately 680,000 distinct CDR3 sequences, 15% to 18% being singletons. This specimen comes from a study of response to subunit inactivated influenza vaccine. Findings of the study overall: Authors suggested that a seasonal influenza vaccination recruits few new T cells each time.

The V call is TRBV5-6, the J call TRBJ1-2, with 7 bases identical to TRBD1. The material sequenced was PBMCs from blood, taken roughly 12 days after vaccination. This TCR derives from a middle-aged man who received an inactivated influenza vaccine. In nucleotides, the CDR3 is TGTGCCAGCAGCACGACGGGACAGTCTTCTAACTATGGCTACACCTTC. Residues: CASSTTGQSSNYGYTF.